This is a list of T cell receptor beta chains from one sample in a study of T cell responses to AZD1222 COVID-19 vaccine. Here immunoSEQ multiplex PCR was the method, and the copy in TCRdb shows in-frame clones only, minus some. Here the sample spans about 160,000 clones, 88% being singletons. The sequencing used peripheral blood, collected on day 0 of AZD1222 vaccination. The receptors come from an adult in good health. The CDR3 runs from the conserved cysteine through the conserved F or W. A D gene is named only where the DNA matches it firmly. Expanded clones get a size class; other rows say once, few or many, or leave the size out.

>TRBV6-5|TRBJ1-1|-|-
CASSWRAMNTEAFF
TGTGCCAGCAGTTGGCGGGCGATGAACACTGAAGCTTTCTTT
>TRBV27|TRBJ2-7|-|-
CASSLFQGYEQYF
TGTGCCAGCAGTTTATTCCAGGGCTACGAGCAGTACTTC
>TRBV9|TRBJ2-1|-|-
CASSSRGAVTYNEQFF
TGTGCCAGCAGCAGTAGGGGGGCAGTCACCTACAATGAGCAGTTCTTC
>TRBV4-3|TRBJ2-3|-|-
CASSQDRGAVTDTQYF
TGCGCCAGCAGCCAAGACCGGGGGGCGGTCACAGATACGCAGTATTTT
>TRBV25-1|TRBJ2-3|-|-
CASSDPSSGRTDTQYF
TGTGCCAGCAGTGACCCCTCATCAGGTCGCACAGATACGCAGTATTTT
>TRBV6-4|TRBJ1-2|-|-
CASSPGGHYGYTF
TGTGCCAGCTCCCCCGGGGGACACTATGGCTACACCTTC
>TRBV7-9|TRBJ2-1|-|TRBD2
CASSLSISGKNEQFF
TGTGCCAGCAGCTTGAGTATTAGCGGGAAGAATGAGCAGTTCTTC
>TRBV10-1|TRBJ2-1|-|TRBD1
CASIRQGPSYNEQFF
TGCGCCAGCATTCGACAGGGCCCGTCCTACAATGAGCAGTTCTTC
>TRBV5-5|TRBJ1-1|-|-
CASSYRQQSNTEAFF
TGTGCCAGCAGTTACAGACAGCAATCGAACACTGAAGCTTTCTTT
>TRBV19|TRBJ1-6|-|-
CASRDSYAALHF
TGTGCCAGTAGGGATTCCTACGCCGCCCTCCACTTT
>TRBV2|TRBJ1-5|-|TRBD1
CASLPDTGGNQPQHF
TGTGCCAGCTTACCCGACACAGGGGGGAATCAGCCCCAGCATTTT
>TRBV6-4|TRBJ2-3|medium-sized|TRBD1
CASSDGQGADTQYF
TGTGCCAGCAGTGACGGACAGGGGGCAGATACGCAGTATTTT
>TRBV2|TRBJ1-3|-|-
CASSERNWAGNTIYF
TGTGCCAGCAGTGAACGGAATTGGGCGGGAAACACCATATATTTT
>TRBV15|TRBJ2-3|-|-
CATSRDLGRTTRTDTQYF
TGTGCCACCAGCAGAGACCTCGGGAGAACTACTCGCACAGATACGCAGTATTTT
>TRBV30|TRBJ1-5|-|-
CAWSSDSNQPQHF
TGTGCCTGGAGTTCGGATAGCAATCAGCCCCAGCATTTT
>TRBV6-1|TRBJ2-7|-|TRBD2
CASSEWEGDSSYEQYF
TGTGCCAGCAGTGAATGGGAGGGAGACAGCTCCTACGAGCAGTACTTC
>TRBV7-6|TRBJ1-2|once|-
CASSFPPPGELNYGYTF
TGTGCCAGCAGCTTCCCCCCCCCAGGGGAGCTTAACTATGGCTACACCTTC
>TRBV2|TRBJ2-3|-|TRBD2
CASRARAGVGDTQYF
TGTGCCAGCAGGGCGAGAGCGGGAGTGGGAGATACGCAGTATTTT
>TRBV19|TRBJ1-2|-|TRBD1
CASSIFGQGTTYGYTF
TGTGCCAGTAGTATCTTTGGACAGGGGACGACCTATGGCTACACCTTC
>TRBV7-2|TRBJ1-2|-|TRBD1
CASSLQGRKPGYTF
TGTGCCAGCAGCCTACAGGGGCGGAAACCCGGCTACACCTTC
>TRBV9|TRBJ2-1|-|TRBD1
CASSVGSGGSYNEQFF
TGTGCCAGCAGCGTAGGTTCAGGGGGCTCCTACAATGAGCAGTTCTTC
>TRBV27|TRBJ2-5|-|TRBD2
CASSTLAGGPGETQYF
TGTGCCAGCAGTACCCTAGCGGGAGGGCCGGGGGAGACCCAGTACTTC
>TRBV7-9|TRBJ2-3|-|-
CASRPPSIGTDTQYF
TGTGCCAGCAGACCGCCTAGTATCGGCACAGATACGCAGTATTTT
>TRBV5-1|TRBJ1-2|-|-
CASSFSPGTYGYTF
TGCGCCAGCAGCTTCAGTCCGGGTACCTATGGCTACACCTTC
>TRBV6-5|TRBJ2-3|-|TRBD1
CASSSRTGGPTDTQYF
TGTGCCAGCAGTTCCCGGACAGGGGGTCCCACAGATACGCAGTATTTT
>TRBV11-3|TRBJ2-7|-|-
CASSLADSTYEQYF
TGTGCCAGCAGCTTAGCTGACAGTACCTACGAGCAGTACTTC
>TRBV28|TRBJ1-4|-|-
CASSYRGPLQLFF
TGTGCCAGCAGTTACAGAGGCCCTCTCCAACTGTTTTTT
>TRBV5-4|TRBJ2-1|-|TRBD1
CASSRDRGYNEQFF
TGTGCCAGCAGCCGGGACAGGGGGTACAATGAGCAGTTCTTC
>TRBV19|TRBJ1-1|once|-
CASSIGLKLFF
TGTGCCAGTAGTATAGGATTGAAGCTTTTCTTT
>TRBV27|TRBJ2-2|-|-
CASSLHSTGELFF
TGTGCCAGCAGTTTACACTCCACCGGGGAGCTGTTTTTT
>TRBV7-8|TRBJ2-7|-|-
CASSLNPISYEQYF
TGTGCCAGCAGCTTAAACCCGATCTCCTACGAGCAGTACTTC
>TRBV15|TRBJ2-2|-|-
CATGSQGRGTGELFF
TGTGCCACCGGATCACAGGGGCGGGGCACCGGGGAGCTGTTTTTT
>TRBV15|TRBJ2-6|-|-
CATSQVWASGANVLTF
TGTGCCACCAGCCAGGTCTGGGCCTCTGGGGCCAACGTCCTGACTTTC
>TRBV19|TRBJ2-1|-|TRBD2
CASSRPSGRAVDEQFF
TGTGCCAGTAGCCGACCTAGCGGGAGGGCCGTGGATGAGCAGTTCTTC
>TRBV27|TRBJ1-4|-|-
CASSLTYNEKLFF
TGTGCCAGCAGTTTGACGTATAATGAAAAACTGTTTTTT
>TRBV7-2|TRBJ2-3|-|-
CASSPNFGGDTQYF
TGTGCCAGCAGCCCCAATTTTGGGGGAGATACGCAGTATTTT
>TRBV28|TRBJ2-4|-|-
CASSLYRIAKNIQYF
TGTGCCAGCAGTTTATATAGGATAGCCAAAAACATTCAGTACTTC